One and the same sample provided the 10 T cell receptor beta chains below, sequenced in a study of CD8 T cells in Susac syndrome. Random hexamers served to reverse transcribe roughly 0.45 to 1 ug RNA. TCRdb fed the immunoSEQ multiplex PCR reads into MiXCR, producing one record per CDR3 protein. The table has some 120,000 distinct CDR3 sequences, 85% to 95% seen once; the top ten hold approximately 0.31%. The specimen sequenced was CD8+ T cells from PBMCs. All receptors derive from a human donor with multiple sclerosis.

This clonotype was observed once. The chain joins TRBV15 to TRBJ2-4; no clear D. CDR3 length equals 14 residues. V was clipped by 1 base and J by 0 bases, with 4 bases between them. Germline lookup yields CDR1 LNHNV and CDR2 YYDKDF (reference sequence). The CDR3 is CATSRGTAKNIQYF. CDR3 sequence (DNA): TGTGCCACCAGCAGAGGGACAGCCAAAAACATTCAGTACTTC.

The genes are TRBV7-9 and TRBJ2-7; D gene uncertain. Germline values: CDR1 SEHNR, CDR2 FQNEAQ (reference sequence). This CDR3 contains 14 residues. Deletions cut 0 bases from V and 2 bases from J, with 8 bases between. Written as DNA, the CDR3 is TGTGCCAGCAGCTTAGCGGACCGGGCCTACGAGCAGTACTTC. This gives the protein CASSLADRAYEQYF.

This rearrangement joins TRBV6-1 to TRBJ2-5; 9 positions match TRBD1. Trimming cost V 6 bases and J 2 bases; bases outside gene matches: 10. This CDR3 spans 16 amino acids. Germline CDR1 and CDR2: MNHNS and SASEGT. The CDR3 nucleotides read TGTGCCAGCAGCTCCGGGACAGGGCAATTACAAGAGACCCAGTACTTC. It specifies CASSSGTGQLQETQYF.

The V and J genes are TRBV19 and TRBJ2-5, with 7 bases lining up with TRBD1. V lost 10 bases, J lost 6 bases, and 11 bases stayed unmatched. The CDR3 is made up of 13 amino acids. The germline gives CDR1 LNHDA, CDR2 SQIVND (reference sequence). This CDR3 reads CATSLQGEKTQYF. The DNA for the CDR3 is TGTGCCACCTCCCTGCAGGGGGAAAAGACCCAGTACTTC.

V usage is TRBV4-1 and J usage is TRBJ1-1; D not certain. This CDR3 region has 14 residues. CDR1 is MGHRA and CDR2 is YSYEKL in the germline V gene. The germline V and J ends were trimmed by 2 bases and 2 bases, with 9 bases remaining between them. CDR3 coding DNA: TGCGCCAGCAGCCAATACGTTCTTAACACTGAAGCTTTCTTT. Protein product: CASSQYVLNTEAFF.

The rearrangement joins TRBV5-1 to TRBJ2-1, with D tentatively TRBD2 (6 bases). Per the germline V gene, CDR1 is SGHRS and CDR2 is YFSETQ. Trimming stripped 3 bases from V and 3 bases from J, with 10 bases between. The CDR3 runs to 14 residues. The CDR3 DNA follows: TGCGCCAGCAGCTCCCGGCGGGGCTACAATGAGCAGTTCTTC. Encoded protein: CASSSRRGYNEQFF.

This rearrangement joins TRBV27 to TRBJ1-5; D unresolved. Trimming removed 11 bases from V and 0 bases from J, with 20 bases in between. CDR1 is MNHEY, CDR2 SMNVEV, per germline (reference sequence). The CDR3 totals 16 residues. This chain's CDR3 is CAPSRGPGDSNQPQHF. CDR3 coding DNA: TGTGCCCCCAGCCGTGGGCCGGGAGATAGCAATCAGCCCCAGCATTTT.

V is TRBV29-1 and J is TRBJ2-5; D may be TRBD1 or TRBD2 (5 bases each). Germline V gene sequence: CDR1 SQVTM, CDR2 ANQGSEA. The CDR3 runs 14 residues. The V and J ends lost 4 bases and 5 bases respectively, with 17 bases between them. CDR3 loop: CSVGGIEGRETQYF. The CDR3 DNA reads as TGCAGCGTTGGGGGAATCGAGGGGCGTGAGACCCAGTACTTC.

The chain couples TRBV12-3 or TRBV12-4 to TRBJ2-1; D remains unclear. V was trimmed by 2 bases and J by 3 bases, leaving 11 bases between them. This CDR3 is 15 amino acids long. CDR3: CASSLSTANYNEQFF. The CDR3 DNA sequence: TGTGCCAGCAGTTTATCAACAGCAAACTACAATGAGCAGTTCTTC.

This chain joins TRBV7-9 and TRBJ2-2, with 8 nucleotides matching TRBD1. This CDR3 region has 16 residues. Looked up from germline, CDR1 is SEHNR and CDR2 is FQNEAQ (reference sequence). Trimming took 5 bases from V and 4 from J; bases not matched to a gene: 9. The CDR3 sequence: CASSPPGTGVTGELFF. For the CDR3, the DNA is TGTGCCAGCAGCCCACCTGGGACAGGTGTCACCGGGGAGCTGTTTTTT.